This T cell receptor (beta chain) was captured in a study of T cell changes during pregnancy in multiple sclerosis (dated by TCRdb to between 2018 and 2021). Notes on the research overall: In women with multiple sclerosis, the researchers looked at how the T cell repertoire shifted as pregnancy progressed.

In regard to this clone: Its specific antigen is unknown. Base qualities are not at hand, and no much larger clone is one base apart.

Library preparation employed the immunoSEQ multiplex PCR assay. The source is immuneACCESS, and TCRdb retained only in-frame sequences with V and J called. Part of the clones is not carried over; for the studies checked, unresolved V genes explain less than half of this, and the remainder is unexplained. Present in this sample are 30,000 to 45,000 clones, roughly nine tenths of which were seen just once. The ten largest clones represent 10% to 15% of the sample. The clonotype was recovered from a female donor with multiple sclerosis, enrolled in a pregnancy study. Sequencing used CD8+ T cells from peripheral blood mononuclear cells, obtained in the first trimester of pregnancy.

The CDR3 loop reads CASTPRDYLTGELFF. The sequence in DNA is TGCGCCAGCACGCCGCGGGACTACTTAACCGGGGAGCTGTTTTTT. Rearrangement joined TRBV5-1 to TRBJ2-2, with 7 junctional bases fitting TRBD2. The CDR3 has 15 amino acids, counting the end cysteine and phenylalanine. The only DNA kept is the CDR3, 45 bases in frame from the first base. V is pruned by 6 bases and J by 5 bases, leaving 10 bases of the junction without a gene match. The germline V gene encodes CDR1 SGHRS and CDR2 YFSETQ.